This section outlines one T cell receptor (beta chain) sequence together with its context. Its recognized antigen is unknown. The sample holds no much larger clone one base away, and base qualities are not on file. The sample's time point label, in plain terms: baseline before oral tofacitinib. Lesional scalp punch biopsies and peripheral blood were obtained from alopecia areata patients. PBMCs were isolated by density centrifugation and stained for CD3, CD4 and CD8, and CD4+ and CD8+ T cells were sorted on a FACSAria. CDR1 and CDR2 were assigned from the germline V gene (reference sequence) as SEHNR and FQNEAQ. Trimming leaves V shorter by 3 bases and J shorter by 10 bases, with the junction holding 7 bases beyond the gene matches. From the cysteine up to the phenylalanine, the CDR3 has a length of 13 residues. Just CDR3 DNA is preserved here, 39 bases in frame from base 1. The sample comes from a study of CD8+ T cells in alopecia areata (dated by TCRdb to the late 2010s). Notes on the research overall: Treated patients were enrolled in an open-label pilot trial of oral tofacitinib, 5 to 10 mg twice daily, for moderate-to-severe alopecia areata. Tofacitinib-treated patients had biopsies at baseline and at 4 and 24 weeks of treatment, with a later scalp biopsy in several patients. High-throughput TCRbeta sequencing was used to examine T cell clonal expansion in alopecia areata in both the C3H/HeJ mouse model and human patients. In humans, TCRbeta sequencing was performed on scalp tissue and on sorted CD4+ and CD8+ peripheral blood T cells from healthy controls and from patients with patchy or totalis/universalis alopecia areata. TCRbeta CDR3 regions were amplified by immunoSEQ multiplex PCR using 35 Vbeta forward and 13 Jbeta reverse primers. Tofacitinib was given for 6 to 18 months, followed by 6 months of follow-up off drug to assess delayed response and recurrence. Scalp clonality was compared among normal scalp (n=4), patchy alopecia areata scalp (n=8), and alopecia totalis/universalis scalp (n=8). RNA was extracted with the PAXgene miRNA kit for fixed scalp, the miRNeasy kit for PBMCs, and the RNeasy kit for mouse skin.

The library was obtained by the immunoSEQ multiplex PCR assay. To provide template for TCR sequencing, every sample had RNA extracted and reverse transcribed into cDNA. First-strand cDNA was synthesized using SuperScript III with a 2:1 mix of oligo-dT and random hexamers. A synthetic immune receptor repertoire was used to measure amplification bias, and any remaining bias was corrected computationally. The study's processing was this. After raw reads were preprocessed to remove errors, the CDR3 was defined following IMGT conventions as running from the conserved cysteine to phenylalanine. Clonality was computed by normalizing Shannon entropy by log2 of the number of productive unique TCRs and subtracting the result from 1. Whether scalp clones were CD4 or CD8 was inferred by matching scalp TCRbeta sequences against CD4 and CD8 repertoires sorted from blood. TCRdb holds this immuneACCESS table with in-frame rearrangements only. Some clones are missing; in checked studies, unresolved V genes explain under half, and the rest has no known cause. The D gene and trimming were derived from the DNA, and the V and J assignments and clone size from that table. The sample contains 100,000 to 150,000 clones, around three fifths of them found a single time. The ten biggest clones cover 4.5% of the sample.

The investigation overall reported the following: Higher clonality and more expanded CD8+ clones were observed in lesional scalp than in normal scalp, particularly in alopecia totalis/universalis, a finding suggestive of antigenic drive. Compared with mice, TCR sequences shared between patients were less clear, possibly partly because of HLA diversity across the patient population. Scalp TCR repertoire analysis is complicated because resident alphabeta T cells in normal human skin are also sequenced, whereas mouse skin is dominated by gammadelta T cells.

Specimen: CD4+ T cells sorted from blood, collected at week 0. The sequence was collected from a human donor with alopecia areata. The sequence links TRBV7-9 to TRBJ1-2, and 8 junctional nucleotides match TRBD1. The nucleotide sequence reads TGTGCCAGCAGCTTCACCACGACAGGGGTCTACACCTTC. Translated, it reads CASSFTTTGVYTF. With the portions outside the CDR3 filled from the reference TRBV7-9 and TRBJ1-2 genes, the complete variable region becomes DTGVSQNPRHKITKRGQNVTFRCDPISEHNRLYWYRQTLGQGPEFLTYFQNEAQLEKSRLLSDRFSAERPKGSFSTLEIQRTEQGDSAMYLCASSFTTTGVYTFGSGTRLTVV.